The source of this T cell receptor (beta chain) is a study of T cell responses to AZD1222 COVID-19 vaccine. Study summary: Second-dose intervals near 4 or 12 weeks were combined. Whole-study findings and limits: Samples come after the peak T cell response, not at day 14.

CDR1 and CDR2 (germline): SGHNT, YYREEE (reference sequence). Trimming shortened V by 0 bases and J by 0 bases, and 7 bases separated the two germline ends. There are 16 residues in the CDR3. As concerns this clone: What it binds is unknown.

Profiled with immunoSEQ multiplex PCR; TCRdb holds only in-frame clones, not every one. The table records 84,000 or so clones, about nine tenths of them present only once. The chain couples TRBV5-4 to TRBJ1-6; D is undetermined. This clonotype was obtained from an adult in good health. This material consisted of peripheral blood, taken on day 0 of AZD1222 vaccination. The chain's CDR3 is CASSLDGSSYNSPLHF. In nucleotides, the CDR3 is TGTGCCAGCAGCTTGGATGGGAGCTCCTATAATTCACCCCTCCACTTT.